This TCR beta chain was captured in a study of T-cell memory formation after mild COVID-19. Broader study findings: Some SARS-CoV-2-responding clones were already detected in memory before infection. Contracting CD8+ clones were enriched in EMRA, CD4+ mainly in CM and EM. Clones shrinking between day 15 and 85 showed a balanced CD4/CD8 split, and those that grew later tilted toward CD4+.

The authors produced TCR alpha and TCR beta cDNA libraries with sample barcodes and UMIs by 5'RACE using constant-segment primers. TCRdb fed the 5' RACE reads into MiXCR, producing one record per CDR3 protein. This table has some 490,000 distinct CDR3 sequences, 15% to 20% appearing once. As to this clonotype: Its specificity is not known.

This CDR3 comprises 17 residues. The germline V gene encodes CDR1 SEHNR and CDR2 FQNEAQ (reference sequence). The V end was cut by 4 bases, the J end by 0 bases, with 18 bases between. The TCR comes from an adult woman who had mild COVID-19 (a few samples of this study predate the infection). Cell type and time point are not known. Material: PBMCs or a T cell subset sorted from them (not recorded which). The chain links TRBV7-9 to TRBJ2-5, with D possibly matching TRBD1 (5 bases). This chain's CDR3 is CASSSASTDINQETQYF. The CDR3 DNA sequence: TGTGCCAGCAGCTCAGCCTCCACGGACATCAACCAAGAGACCCAGTACTTC.